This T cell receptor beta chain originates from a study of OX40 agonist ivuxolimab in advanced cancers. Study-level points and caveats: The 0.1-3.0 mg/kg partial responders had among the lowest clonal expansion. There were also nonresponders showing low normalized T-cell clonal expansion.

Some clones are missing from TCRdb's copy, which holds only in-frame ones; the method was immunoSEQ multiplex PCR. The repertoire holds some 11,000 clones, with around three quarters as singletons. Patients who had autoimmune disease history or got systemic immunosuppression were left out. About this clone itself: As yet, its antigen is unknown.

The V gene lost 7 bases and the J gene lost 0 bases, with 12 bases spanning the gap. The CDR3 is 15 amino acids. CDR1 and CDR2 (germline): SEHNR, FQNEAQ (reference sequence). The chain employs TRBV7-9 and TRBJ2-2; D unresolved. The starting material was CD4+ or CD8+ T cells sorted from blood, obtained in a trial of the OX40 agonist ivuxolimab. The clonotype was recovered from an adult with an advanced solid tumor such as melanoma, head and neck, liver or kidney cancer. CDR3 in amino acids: CASNRRRTNTGELFF. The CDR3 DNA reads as TGTGCCAGCAACCGACGGAGAACGAACACCGGGGAGCTGTTTTTT.